This T cell receptor (beta chain) is from a study of blood T cell repertoires in COVID-19. Authors' analysis steps: Reference gene primers were amplified, and this amplification served to estimate nucleated cell counts. The table came from immunoSEQ multiplex PCR; TCRdb's copy has only in-frame clones and leaves some out. The V and J calls and clone size come from that table; D and trimming were worked out from the DNA. The data show over 30,000 clones, with around 88% seen just once and about 6.3% held by the top ten. Germline V gives CDR1 SEHNR, CDR2 FQNEAQ (reference sequence). V trimming: 0 bases; J trimming: 4 bases; junction bases outside the gene matches: 8. This CDR3 region has 16 residues.

The V and J genes are TRBV7-9 and TRBJ1-2; 7 bases are shared with TRBD1. The sample taken for sequencing was peripheral blood. This receptor was identified in a human donor in a cohort sampled during active COVID-19. The CDR3 protein is CASSLAAQGRSYGYTF. The CDR3 coding sequence is TGTGCCAGCAGCTTAGCAGCACAGGGGCGAAGCTATGGCTACACCTTC.